The 16 T cell receptor beta chains presented below share a single source sample, sequenced in a study of cytomegalovirus exposure and HLA in healthy donors. The primer mix had 60 Vbeta and 13 Jbeta primers. Assay used: immunoSEQ multiplex PCR; TCRdb lists only in-frame clones, some missing. The sample contains 30,000 to 35,000 clones, 65% to 90% of which appear only once. Sequenced input: PBMCs. These receptor sequences come from a woman younger than 30 in good health and CMV-seronegative.

The chain couples TRBV4-1 to TRBJ2-6; 12 bases line up with TRBD1. There are 20 residues in the CDR3. CDR1 is MGHRA, CDR2 YSYEKL, per germline. V shed 3 bases and J 3 bases; nucleotides not matched to a gene: 12. CDR3 amino acids: CASSHTRGTGGLGGANVLTF. As DNA, the CDR3 is TGCGCCAGCAGCCACACCCGAGGGACAGGGGGCCTAGGTGGGGCCAACGTCCTGACTTTC.

The genes are TRBV19 and TRBJ1-2; D is perhaps TRBD1 (5 bases). The ends were cut back, 5 bases at V and 1 base at J, with 8 bases in the middle. Looked up from germline, CDR1 is LNHDA and CDR2 is SQIVND (reference sequence). The CDR3 runs 13 residues. The CDR3 DNA reads TGTGCCAGTAGTGTTCAGGGTAACTATGGCTACACCTTC. Translating gives CASSVQGNYGYTF. The whole variable domain, filled in from reference TRBV19 and TRBJ1-2, reads DGGITQSPKYLFRKEGQNVTLSCEQNLNHDAMYWYRQDPGQGLRLIYYSQIVNDFQKGDIAEGYSVSREKKESFPLTVTSAQKNPTAFYLCASSVQGNYGYTFGSGTRLTVV.

The chain links TRBV4-3 to TRBJ2-5, with 9 bases aligning to TRBD2. Trimming at V came to 4 bases and at J to 5 bases, leaving 11 bases not matched to a gene. The CDR3 has 16 amino acids. The germline gives CDR1 LGHNA, CDR2 YSLEER. The CDR3: CASSPTPGGGAETQYF. CDR3 nucleotide sequence: TGCGCCAGCAGCCCGACCCCTGGCGGGGGGGCTGAGACCCAGTACTTC.

The genes are TRBV5-5 and TRBJ1-3, with no clear D. Trimming removed 4 bases from V and 0 bases from J, with 8 bases in between. Germline assignment: CDR1 SGHKS and CDR2 YYEKEE (reference sequence). The CDR3 runs to 14 residues. The CDR3 nucleotides are TGTGCCAGCAGCAGACAAAGCTCTGGAAACACCATATATTTT. Protein: CASSRQSSGNTIYF.

This rearrangement joins TRBV7-9 to TRBJ1-5; no reliable D call. V was cut by 1 base and J by 2 bases, with 15 bases left in between. From germline, CDR1 is SEHNR and CDR2 FQNEAQ (reference sequence). The CDR3 covers 17 residues. The CDR3 region is CASSLGGNLGGNQPQHF. DNA for the CDR3: TGTGCCAGCAGCTTAGGCGGGAACCTAGGAGGCAATCAGCCCCAGCATTTT. The whole variable domain, remainder taken from reference TRBV7-9 and TRBJ1-5, is DTGVSQNPRHKITKRGQNVTFRCDPISEHNRLYWYRQTLGQGPEFLTYFQNEAQLEKSRLLSDRFSAERPKGSFSTLEIQRTEQGDSAMYLCASSLGGNLGGNQPQHFGDGTRLSIL.

The CDR3 loop is CASSLIPGGYNEQFF. The DNA of the CDR3 is TGTGCCAGCAGCTTAATTCCGGGGGGGTACAATGAGCAGTTCTTC. The gene calls are TRBV7-3 and TRBJ2-1; 8 positions match TRBD2. J lost 4 bases, V lost 1 base, and 3 bases had no gene match. The CDR3 consists of 15 residues. Germline CDR1 reads SGHTA; CDR2 reads FQGTGA. Using reference TRBV7-3 and TRBJ2-1 for the parts outside the CDR3, the full variable domain is GAGVSQTPSNKVTEKGKYVELRCDPISGHTALYWYRQSLGQGPEFLIYFQGTGAADDSGLPNDRFFAVRPEGSVSTLKIQRTERGDSAVYLCASSLIPGGYNEQFFGPGTRLTVL.

This clone was observed a handful of times. The rearrangement links TRBV6-5 to TRBJ2-1; possible D gene TRBD2, 5 bases. Germline V CDR1 and CDR2: MNHEY, SVGAGI. The CDR3 loop spans 15 amino acids. V was shortened by 5 bases and J by 7 bases, with 18 bases between the two germline ends. This CDR3 reads CASSPASSTKNEQFF. The CDR3 DNA is TGTGCCAGCAGTCCCGCTAGCAGTACCAAAAATGAGCAGTTCTTC.

The chain uses TRBV11-2 and TRBJ2-1; a weak D match, TRBD1 (5 bases). The CDR3 length is 15 residues. Germline CDR1 is SGHAT and CDR2 is FQNNGV. V lost 4 bases and J 4 bases, leaving 14 bases between the germline ends. CDR3 DNA sequence: TGTGCCAGCAGCTCGCGACAGTCCCCTTACAATGAGCAGTTCTTC. It specifies CASSSRQSPYNEQFF.

V usage is TRBV7-2 and J usage is TRBJ2-5, with 7 bases matching TRBD2. The DNA matches TRBJ2-7 better at its end, which makes the J call doubtful. Germline loops: CDR1 SGHTA, CDR2 FQGNSA. CDR3 size: 18 residues. CDR3 region: CASSSSPASGFTSYEQYF. The CDR3 bases are TGTGCCAGCAGCTCCTCACCGGCTAGCGGCTTTACCTCCTACGAGCAGTACTTC.

V and J are TRBV2 and TRBJ1-5; tentatively, D is TRBD1 (6 bases). The V gene's germline CDR1 is SNHLY and CDR2 FYNNEI. The CDR3 length is 15 residues. V was cut by 6 bases and J by 1 base, with 13 bases left in between. This CDR3 reads CASRQDRLSNQPQHF. The CDR3 DNA reads TGTGCCAGCAGACAAGACAGGTTGAGCAATCAGCCCCAGCATTTT.

The chain uses TRBV10-3 and TRBJ2-3; D may be TRBD1 (5 bases). CDR1 is ENHRY, CDR2 SYGVKD, per germline. The CDR3 is 11 amino acids. V lost 4 bases, J lost 8 bases, and 7 bases lay in between. The CDR3 reads CAISADTTQYF. CDR3 DNA: TGTGCCATCAGTGCGGACACTACGCAGTATTTT.

This clone was seen just once. The chain links TRBV6-1 to TRBJ1-2; 9 positions agree with TRBD1. V lost 4 bases, J lost 6 bases, and 9 bases stayed unmatched. The CDR3 spans 15 residues. Germline CDR1 MNHNS, CDR2 SASEGT. CDR3 loop: CASSAPLGQGHGYTF. DNA for the CDR3: TGTGCCAGCAGTGCACCTTTGGGACAGGGCCATGGCTACACCTTC.

The rearrangement links TRBV19 to TRBJ2-1; D possibly corresponds to TRBD2 (5 bases). Trimming cost V 2 bases and J 9 bases, with 8 bases left between them. The germline CDR1 and CDR2 sequences are LNHDA and SQIVND (reference sequence). CDR3 size: 12 residues. DNA for the CDR3: TGTGCCAGTAGTATACTAGAGGGTGAGCAGTTCTTC. It encodes CASSILEGEQFF.

The chain recombines TRBV6-5 with TRBJ2-1; 11 nucleotides agree with TRBD2. The CDR3 spans 15 residues. CDR1 MNHEY and CDR2 SVGAGI come from the germline V gene. V lost 7 bases and J lost 5; bases outside the gene matches: 7. CDR3 nucleotide sequence: TGTGCCAGCACGACTAGCGGGAAGGGGGACAATGAGCAGTTCTTC. Protein sequence: CASTTSGKGDNEQFF.

This sequence joins TRBV25-1 and TRBJ2-7; 10 bases fit TRBD2. V lost 8 bases to trimming and J lost 3 bases; unmatched junction nucleotides: 7. The CDR3 is 14 residues long. CDR1 and CDR2 (germline): MGHDK, SYGVNS. CDR3 region: CASQSPSGSYEQYF. As DNA, the CDR3 is TGTGCCAGCCAATCCCCTAGCGGGAGCTACGAGCAGTACTTC.

The DNA of the CDR3 is TGTGCCAGCAGCCAAGTCCTAGGGGAATCCGGGGAGCTGTTTTTT. Translating it yields CASSQVLGESGELFF. The V and J genes are TRBV4-2 and TRBJ2-2, with D tentatively TRBD1 (5 bases). V dropped 1 base and J dropped 6 bases, with 12 bases sitting between them. Germline V lookup: CDR1 LGHNA, CDR2 YNFKEQ. This CDR3 comprises 15 residues.